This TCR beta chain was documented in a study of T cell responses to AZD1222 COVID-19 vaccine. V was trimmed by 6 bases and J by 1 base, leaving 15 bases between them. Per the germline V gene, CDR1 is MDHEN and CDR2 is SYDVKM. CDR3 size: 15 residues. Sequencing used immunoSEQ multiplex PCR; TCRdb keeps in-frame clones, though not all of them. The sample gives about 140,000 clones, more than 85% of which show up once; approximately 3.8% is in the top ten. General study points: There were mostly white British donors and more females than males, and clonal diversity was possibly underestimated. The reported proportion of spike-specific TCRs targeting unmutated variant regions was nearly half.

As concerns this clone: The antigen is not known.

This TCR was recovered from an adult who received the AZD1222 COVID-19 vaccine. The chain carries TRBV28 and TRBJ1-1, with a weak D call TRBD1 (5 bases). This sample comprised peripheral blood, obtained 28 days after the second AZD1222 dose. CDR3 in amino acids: CASRGSRRGNTEAFF. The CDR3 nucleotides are TGTGCCAGCAGGGGATCGAGGAGGGGGAACACTGAAGCTTTCTTT.